The 12 T cell receptor beta chains given below trace back to one sample, sequenced in a study of CD8+ T cells in alopecia areata. After isolation, RNA underwent reverse transcription to generate cDNA as the sequencing template. Assay used: immunoSEQ multiplex PCR; TCRdb lists only in-frame clones, some missing. Among some 170,000 clones listed, about 72% were seen once. The sample consisted of CD8+ T cells sorted from blood, taken at week 0. All receptors derive from a human donor with alopecia areata.

The chain joins TRBV4-1 to TRBJ1-6; D perhaps matches TRBD1 (6 bases). The V and J ends lost 2 bases and 5 bases respectively, with 16 bases between them. The CDR3 covers 17 residues. Germline V gene lookup returns CDR1 MGHRA and CDR2 YSYEKL. DNA of the CDR3: TGCGCCAGCAGCCAATTCCCCGACAGGAGCAATAATTCACCCCTCCACTTT. This encodes CASSQFPDRSNNSPLHF.

This clone was seen a single time. V usage is TRBV19 and J usage is TRBJ2-2, with a tentative D call TRBD1 (5 bases). Germline V gene sequence: CDR1 LNHDA, CDR2 SQIVND (reference sequence). The CDR3 sequence is 17 residues long. Trimming shortened V by 9 bases and J by 3 bases, and 23 bases separated the two germline ends. The CDR3 DNA reads TGTGCCAGAAAAAAGCAGAAGACAGTATTTTACACCGGGGAGCTGTTTTTT. Translating it yields CARKKQKTVFYTGELFF. Filled out from reference TRBV19 and TRBJ2-2, the complete variable domain reads DGGITQSPKYLFRKEGQNVTLSCEQNLNHDAMYWYRQDPGQGLRLIYYSQIVNDFQKGDIAEGYSVSREKKESFPLTVTSAQKNPTAFYLCARKKQKTVFYTGELFFGEGSRLTVL.

CDR3 amino acids: CASPGRVNEQFF. In nucleotides, the CDR3 is TGTGCCAGCCCCGGTCGGGTCAATGAGCAGTTCTTC. The V gene is TRBV2, the J gene TRBJ2-1; D not resolved. The CDR3 totals 12 residues. The germline V and J ends were trimmed by 8 bases and 6 bases, with 11 bases remaining between them. Per germline, CDR1 SNHLY and CDR2 FYNNEI.

CDR3 coding DNA: TGCGCCAGCAGCCAGGGGGACACGAATGAAAAACTGTTTTTT. Translation gives CASSQGDTNEKLFF. This chain connects TRBV5-1 to TRBJ1-4; 7 nucleotides line up with TRBD1. CDR3 length equals 14 residues. The junction had 5 bases not matched to a gene; V was cut back by 4 bases and J by 5 bases. Germline CDR1 SGHRS, CDR2 YFSETQ.

The chain has TRBV29-1 and TRBJ2-7; D is perhaps TRBD1 (6 bases). This CDR3 spans 14 amino acids. From germline, CDR1 is SQVTM and CDR2 ANQGSEA. With 3 bases removed from V and 2 bases from J, the gap between germline ends came to 14 bases. CDR3 DNA sequence: TGCAGCGTTGAGAAACAGGGAACTCCCTACGAGCAGTACTTC. Translated, it gives CSVEKQGTPYEQYF.

This chain joins TRBV6-6 and TRBJ2-7, with a possible D match to TRBD1 (5 bases). The CDR3 covers 12 residues. The germline V gene has CDR1 MNHNY and CDR2 SVGAGI (reference sequence). Deletions cut 10 bases from V and 3 bases from J, with 13 bases between. CDR3 DNA sequence: TGTGCCATCCAGGGATCCGTCTACGAGCAGTACTTC. It yields the protein CAIQGSVYEQYF.

The chain carries TRBV13 and TRBJ1-1; D possibly corresponds to TRBD1 (6 bases). CDR1 is PRHDT and CDR2 is FYEKMQ in the germline V gene (reference sequence). The CDR3 is 16 amino acids. V was pared by 5 bases and J by 0 bases, with 16 bases between. CDR3 nucleotide sequence: TGTGCCAGCAGCCCGGGGGGCGTTGAGATGAACACTGAAGCTTTCTTT. This sequence encodes CASSPGGVEMNTEAFF.

The rearrangement joins TRBV4-2 to TRBJ1-1; 7 bases agree with TRBD1. Germline V gene sequence: CDR1 LGHNA, CDR2 YNFKEQ. The length of the CDR3 is 15 residues. Trimming took 2 bases from V and 4 from J; bases not matched to a gene: 7. The CDR3 DNA reads as TGTGCCAGCAGCCAAACTGACAGGGTGGGCACTGAAGCTTTCTTT. Protein: CASSQTDRVGTEAFF.

This clone was seen only once. This chain uses TRBV4-2 with TRBJ2-3, with TRBD1 as a possible D gene (6 bases). Germline CDR1 and CDR2: LGHNA and YNFKEQ. Deletions cut 5 bases from V and 3 bases from J, with 15 bases between. The CDR3 has 15 residues. The DNA for the CDR3 is TGTGCCAGCAGCACGACAGGATCTTTGACAGATACGCAGTATTTT. Amino acid sequence: CASSTTGSLTDTQYF.

The chain joins TRBV13 to TRBJ2-5; 15 nucleotides match TRBD2. The germline V gene has CDR1 PRHDT and CDR2 FYEKMQ (reference sequence). Trimming at V came to 5 bases and at J to 2 bases, leaving 6 bases not matched to a gene. CDR3 length: 17 residues. This CDR3 reads CASSPGTSGGKQETQYF. DNA for the CDR3: TGTGCCAGCAGCCCCGGGACTAGCGGGGGGAAACAAGAGACCCAGTACTTC.

The gene calls are TRBV15 and TRBJ1-5; unclear D gene. V shed 6 bases and J shed 7 bases, with 13 bases lying between them. CDR1 and CDR2 (germline): LNHNV, YYDKDF (reference sequence). The CDR3 consists of 13 residues. CDR3 loop: CATRGMDGQPQHF. In nucleotides, the CDR3 is TGTGCCACCAGGGGGATGGACGGACAGCCCCAGCATTTT.

The DNA for the CDR3 is TGCAGCGGCGGGACAGTCAACGGAAACACCATATATTTT. Amino acids: CSGGTVNGNTIYF. V and J are TRBV29-1 and TRBJ1-3; the match to TRBD1 covers 7 bases. J lost 4 bases, V lost 7 bases, and 7 bases had no gene match. From germline, CDR1 is SQVTM and CDR2 ANQGSEA. This CDR3 spans 13 amino acids.